This T cell receptor (beta chain) was recovered during a study of blood T cell repertoires in COVID-19 (dated by TCRdb to 2019 to 2021). For context, the study as a whole: Recovered participants in ImmuneRACE Cohort 3 were defined by two consecutive negative NP/OP PCR tests, clearance by a healthcare professional, or resolution of symptoms. HLA class I and class II types, where available, came from metadata supplied by the sample provider rather than from assay-based typing. The sample metadata nearly always contained a de-identified subject ID, COVID-19 status, age in years and sex. The material from the prospective study consisted of cDNA or gDNA derived from T cells, B-cell-depleted T cells, or PBMCs. The collaborator samples originated in the United States, Italy and Spain and spanned the acute and convalescent phases of COVID-19. The samples were drawn from two sources: the first 160 participants of the ongoing ImmuneRACE study, and 950 to 1,500 subjects contributed by 6 global collaborators. The repertoires were released in a freely available public database intended as a resource for research on the immune response to SARS-CoV-2. Subjects who had been exposed to COVID-19, were actively infected with it, or had recovered from it provided the deeply sampled blood TCRbeta repertoires that made up the dataset.

Taken from the germline V gene (reference sequence), the CDR1 and CDR2 loops are SGHNT and YYREEE. The CDR3 covers 14 residues, taking in both the cysteine and the phenylalanine. The DNA shown is the 42-base CDR3, in frame from base 1. V drops 3 bases and J drops 8 bases, leaving 17 bases in between. Study-wide findings and limitations: The amount of clinical and demographic metadata varied by source and participant and was provided uncurated.

Of note for this clone: Its target antigen remains unknown. The sample holds no much larger clone one base away, and base qualities are not on file.

The immunoSEQ Assay, a bias-controlled multiplex PCR, was used to amplify TCRbeta CDR3 regions from genomic DNA. Per the authors' processing: Nucleated cell counts per sample were estimated from amplification of reference gene primers within the assay. Sequence reads were collapsed and filtered to measure the absolute abundance of every unique TCRbeta CDR3 rearrangement. For each sample, productive Simpson clonality was calculated as the square root of Simpson's diversity index across productive rearrangements. Not all clones reach the TCRdb copy of this immuneACCESS table, which keeps in-frame sequences only. Checked studies attribute under half of the gap to unresolved V genes and leave the rest unexplained. The DNA gave D and trimming, while V, J and clone size come from that table. This sample comprises fewer than 150,000 clones, nearly 85% of them detected only once. The top ten constitute under 4.5% of the sample.

In the prospective study, participants were roughly 18 to 95 years old, resided in 24 geographic areas of the United States, and were enrolled through a virtual design. To assign participants to cohorts, the prospective study relied on clinical history that participants themselves reported in a screening survey and a study questionnaire. Each participant in the prospective study had whole blood, serum and a nasopharyngeal or oropharyngeal swab collected by mobile phlebotomists. Prospective study participants could optionally give additional blood draws and questionnaires over an approximately two-month period. Before DNA extraction, blood samples from the prospective study were shipped at room temperature or frozen.

Specimen: PBMCs or T cells enriched from blood (not recorded which). Recombination connected TRBV5-4 to TRBJ2-5; the D region possibly corresponds to TRBD2 (7 bases align). This clonotype was obtained from a man in his fifties in a cohort exposed to, infected with or recovered from COVID-19 (not recorded which). The base sequence is TGTGCCAGCAGCTCGGGGGGCGGGTCCGGAACCCAGTACTTC. Its protein product is CASSSGGGSGTQYF.